One sample yielded the 5 T cell receptor beta chains listed below, sequenced in a study of Tregs in tolerant kidney transplant recipients. TCRdb keeps only in-frame clones here, not all; method: immunoSEQ multiplex PCR. The sample holds about 83,000 clones; 95% to 98% are singletons and the top ten take roughly 0.6%. Sample: CD4+ T cells from blood, taken before the transplant. These receptor sequences come from a human donor who received a combined kidney and bone marrow transplant.

The chain carries TRBV11-3 and TRBJ2-3; 10 nucleotides agree with TRBD2. Germline V gene lookup returns CDR1 SGHNT and CDR2 YENEEA. This CDR3 has 16 residues. Germline trimming cut 1 base from V and 2 bases from J; bases unmatched to any gene: 3. The CDR3 coding sequence is TGTGCCAGCAGCTTAGTTAGCGGGGGGCCCACAGATACGCAGTATTTT. Translation gives CASSLVSGGPTDTQYF.

V is TRBV19 and J is TRBJ2-6; TRBD1 aligns across 7 bases. From germline, CDR1 is LNHDA and CDR2 SQIVND (reference sequence). V lost 4 bases and J lost 0; bases outside the gene matches: 6. This CDR3 contains 17 residues. The DNA for the CDR3 is TGTGCCAGTAGTAGGGGACAGCTGGGCTCTGGGGCCAACGTCCTGACTTTC. Translated, it gives CASSRGQLGSGANVLTF.

In nucleotides, the CDR3 is TGTGCCTGGAGTGTACTTTCCGGGATATCCGGGGAGCTGTTTTTT. Translated, it gives CAWSVLSGISGELFF. This chain uses TRBV30 with TRBJ2-2; D is perhaps TRBD2 (5 bases). V gave up 0 bases and J gave up 6 bases, with 14 bases separating them. The CDR3 contains 15 residues. Germline CDR1 GTSNPN, CDR2 SVGIG (reference sequence).

The gene calls are TRBV21-1 and TRBJ2-7; the table assigns TRBD2, which was not confirmed against the DNA. TRBV21-1 counts as a pseudogene. The CDR3 spans 15 residues. CDR3 in DNA: TGTGCCAGCAGCAGCTCTAGCGGGGTAATCTACGAGCAGTACTTC. As protein: CASSSSSGVIYEQYF.

The rearrangement links TRBV19 to TRBJ2-1; TRBD2 is a possible D gene (5 bases). The CDR3 has 13 amino acids. V lost 3 bases and J lost 15, with 18 bases in between. Germline V gene lookup returns CDR1 LNHDA and CDR2 SQIVND (reference sequence). The CDR3, as DNA: TGTGCCAGTAGTATGACACAGACATCCCGGGGGTTCTTC. Encoded protein: CASSMTQTSRGFF.